This TCR beta chain was identified during a study of CD8 T cells in ankylosing spondylitis. TCRdb analysed the 5' RACE reads with MiXCR anew, one entry per CDR3 protein. This sample has fewer than 250,000 distinct CDR3 sequences, with roughly 24% found just once. V lost 0 bases to trimming and J lost 5 bases, with 16 bases between them. Per the germline V gene, CDR1 is SQVTM and CDR2 is ANQGSEA. This CDR3 is 15 amino acids long. The chain is built from TRBV29-1 and TRBJ2-5, with D perhaps matching TRBD2 (7 bases). This TCR came from a male donor with ankylosing spondylitis or in good health (not recorded which). Sequencing was performed on blood, either unsorted or a sorted T cell fraction (not recorded which). In DNA form, the CDR3 reads TGCAGCGTTGAAGATCCTGGGGGGGCTGAGGAGACCCAGTACTTC. This sequence encodes CSVEDPGGAEETQYF.